This TCR beta chain was obtained from a study of response to subunit inactivated influenza vaccine. Via MiXCR, TCRdb re-called the RT-PCR reads, giving one row per CDR3 protein. The sample includes fewer than 700,000 distinct CDR3 sequences, around 13% of them seen just once. This CDR3 region has 15 residues. Germline values: CDR1 SEHNR, CDR2 FQNEAQ (reference sequence). After removal of 4 bases from V and 4 bases from J, the junction contained 7 bases not matched to a gene. This clonotype appeared a single time. Its antigen is currently unknown. Notes on the study in general: Few new T cells, the authors suggested, are recruited by each seasonal influenza vaccination.

The sequence was collected from a man over 45 who received an inactivated influenza vaccine. This sequence joins TRBV7-9 and TRBJ2-5; 9 bases agree with TRBD2. The sample in question was PBMCs from blood, obtained 40 to 50 days after vaccination. The CDR3 DNA reads TGTGCCAGCAGCTCGAGACTAGCGGTCCCAGAGACCCAGTACTTC. Amino acid sequence: CASSSRLAVPETQYF. Full variable domain (rest looked up from reference TRBV7-9 and TRBJ2-5): DTGVSQNPRHKITKRGQNVTFRCDPISEHNRLYWYRQTLGQGPEFLTYFQNEAQLEKSRLLSDRFSAERPKGSFSTLEIQRTEQGDSAMYLCASSSRLAVPETQYFGPGTRLLVL.